The rows below give T cell receptor beta chains drawn from one sample of a study of control samples from healthy donors and cancer patients. Produced via immunoSEQ multiplex PCR; TCRdb's table is partial and in-frame only. The sample lists around 130,000 clones; approximately 90% were seen once. Source material: blood. These receptors came from a man aged 25 to 40 in good health. The CDR3 runs from the conserved cysteine through the conserved F or W. Each record gives: clone size, V gene, J gene, D gene, CDR3 DNA, CDR3 protein. A D gene is named only where the DNA matches it firmly. Clone size appears in some rows only: once, few, many, or a class for an expanded clone.

once	TRBV6-5	TRBJ1-5	NA	TGTGCCAGCATGGAGAATAGCAATCAGCCCCAGCATTTT	CASMENSNQPQHF
NA	TRBV6-5	TRBJ1-3	NA	TGTGCCAGCACGGGGGGAAACACCATATATTTT	CASTGGNTIYF
few	TRBV7-6	TRBJ1-1	NA	TGTGCCAGCAGCTTAGAGGGGCCGAACACTGAAGCTTTCTTT	CASSLEGPNTEAFF
NA	TRBV9	TRBJ2-2	NA	TGTGCCAGCAGCGTATCCGGGACCAACACCGGGGAGCTGTTTTTT	CASSVSGTNTGELFF
NA	TRBV10-3	TRBJ1-3	TRBD1	TGTGCCATCAGTGAGTCGACCAGGACAGGGGGCCGGGCGCGAAACACCATATATTTT	CAISESTRTGGRARNTIYF
few	TRBV6-1	TRBJ1-5	TRBD1	TGTGCCAGCAGTGAACCGGACAGGGCCGATCGGGGCAATCAGCCCCAGCATTTT	CASSEPDRADRGNQPQHF
NA	TRBV30	TRBJ1-5	TRBD1	TGTGCCTGGAGTGTACAAGGGGGCACTCAGCCCCAGCATTTT	CAWSVQGGTQPQHF
NA	TRBV5-8	TRBJ2-7	NA	TGTGCCAGCAGCTTACAGGCCGGCGGGGAGCAGTACTTC	CASSLQAGGEQYF
NA	TRBV5-1	TRBJ1-1	NA	TGCGCCAGCAGCTTGTCCGGGAGAAGGACTGAAGCTTTCTTT	CASSLSGRRTEAFF
NA	TRBV11-3	TRBJ1-2	TRBD1	TGTGCCAGCAGCGTTGGGACAGTCTATGGCTACACCTTC	CASSVGTVYGYTF
NA	TRBV2	TRBJ1-1	NA	TGTGCCAGCAGAACCCGGACGGAGAACACTGAAGCTTTCTTT	CASRTRTENTEAFF
NA	TRBV12-3/TRBV12-4	TRBJ1-1	NA	TGTGCCAGCACTCTAGGGGAGTTGGTGGCTTTCTTT	CASTLGELVAFF
NA	TRBV5-5	TRBJ1-1	TRBD1	TGTGCCAGCAGCTTCGGACAGGACGGCACTGAAGCTTTCTTT	CASSFGQDGTEAFF
NA	TRBV11-3	TRBJ1-4	NA	TGTGCCAGCAGCTTAGAAGGCAATGAAAAACTGTTTTTT	CASSLEGNEKLFF
NA	TRBV6-4	TRBJ1-5	NA	TGTGCCAGTCGACAGGACTTTTATAGCAATCAGCCCCAGCATTTT	CASRQDFYSNQPQHF
NA	TRBV6-5	TRBJ1-3	NA	TGTGCCAGCAGTTACGCACCTGGAGTGTCTGGAAACACCATATATTTT	CASSYAPGVSGNTIYF
NA	TRBV6-1	TRBJ2-2	TRBD2	TGTGCCAGCAGTGAACGGGGGGAGGGCGGGGAGCTGTTTTTT	CASSERGEGGELFF
NA	TRBV6-1	TRBJ2-7	NA	TGTGCCAGCAGTGCCTCCGAGGGGGGCTCTCCCTACGAGCAGTACTTC	CASSASEGGSPYEQYF
NA	TRBV9	TRBJ1-4	NA	TGTGCCAGCAGCGCCTCCCAGGGGCTGCGTGAAAAACTGTTTTTT	CASSASQGLREKLFF
NA	TRBV27	TRBJ1-6	NA	TGTGCCAGCAGTCCCGGACCGTTTGGTACACCCCTCCACTTT	CASSPGPFGTPLHF
NA	TRBV6-5	TRBJ1-2	NA	TGTGCCAGCACCGGGATTAACTATGGCTACACCTTC	CASTGINYGYTF
NA	TRBV7-2	TRBJ2-5	NA	TGTGCCAGCAGCCCCGGACAGTTAGAGACCCAGTACTTC	CASSPGQLETQYF
NA	TRBV6-5	TRBJ2-3	NA	TGTGCCAGCAGGCGGCTGGGGGGCGCAGATACGCAGTATTTT	CASRRLGGADTQYF
NA	TRBV18	TRBJ1-4	NA	TGTGCCAGCTCCTCCCGCGGGGGGTCGGAAGAGTTGTTTTTT	CASSSRGGSEELFF
NA	TRBV10-3	TRBJ2-1	NA	TGTGCCATCAGTACTCAGGGGACGAGGAATGAGCAGTTCTTC	CAISTQGTRNEQFF